This T cell receptor (beta chain) was recorded in a study of response to subunit inactivated influenza vaccine. Study observations and caveats: The study's authors posited that every seasonal influenza vaccination enlists few new T cells.

TCRdb reprocessed the RT-PCR reads with MiXCR, giving one entry per CDR3 protein. The repertoire holds under 950,000 distinct CDR3 sequences, with 21% as singletons. CDR3 length: 16 residues. The junction had 7 bases not matched to a gene; V was cut back by 4 bases and J by 4 bases. CDR1 is KGHDR and CDR2 is SFDVKD in the germline V gene. This clonotype was detected only a few times. The target antigen is unknown. This clonotype was obtained from a man in his forties or fifties who received an inactivated influenza vaccine. The rearrangement joins TRBV24-1 to TRBJ2-3, with TRBD2 matching over 10 bases. The starting material was PBMCs from blood, obtained about 5 days after vaccination. The CDR3: CATSDPSGRGPDTQYF. In DNA form, the CDR3 reads TGTGCCACCAGTGACCCTAGCGGGAGAGGGCCAGATACGCAGTATTTT.